Sequencing of this T cell receptor (beta chain) was carried out in a study of early T cells in non-severe SARS-CoV-2 infection. At the level of the study: Alpha and beta chains were unpaired, from unsorted whole-blood bulk RNA.

TCRdb redid the calling of the 5' RACE reads with MiXCR, one entry per CDR3 protein. The repertoire consists of about 69,000 distinct CDR3 sequences, with approximately 15% occurring once and the leading ten covering over 12%. Germline V gene sequence: CDR1 DFQATT, CDR2 SNEGSKA (reference sequence). The CDR3 is 14 amino acids. The V gene lost 6 bases and the J gene lost 4 bases, with 18 bases spanning the gap. This clonotype appeared many times. The clonotype comes from an adult who was a healthcare worker with PCR-confirmed SARS-CoV-2 infection or an uninfected control (not recorded which). The sample was whole blood. The V gene is TRBV20-1, the J gene TRBJ1-2; maybe TRBD1 (6 bases). The CDR3 protein is CSARRQEASYGYTF. The CDR3 nucleotides are TGCAGTGCCCGTAGACAGGAGGCCTCCTATGGCTACACCTTC.